Below are 20 T cell receptor beta chains sequenced from a single sample in a study of blood T cell repertoires in COVID-19. TCRdb's table, derived via immunoSEQ multiplex PCR, lists solely in-frame clones and lacks some. The sample lists about 400,000 clones; approximately 91% were seen once. The sample taken for sequencing was PBMCs or T cells enriched from blood (not recorded which). The receptors shown here come from a woman in her thirties or forties with acute COVID-19.

This sequence joins TRBV19 and TRBJ1-3; 7 bases fit TRBD1. The J segment lost 1 base and the V segment lost 5 bases, leaving 8 bases of the junction unmatched. CDR1 LNHDA and CDR2 SQIVND come from the germline V gene (reference sequence). The CDR3 runs 16 residues. CDR3 coding DNA: TGTGCCAGTAGTCCCCTCGACAGGGATTCTGGAAACACCATATATTTT. Translated: CASSPLDRDSGNTIYF.

The chain couples TRBV5-1 to TRBJ2-1, with D tentatively TRBD1 (5 bases). Trimming removed 2 bases from V and 4 bases from J, with 7 bases in between. The germline gives CDR1 SGHRS, CDR2 YFSETQ. CDR3 length equals 13 residues. The CDR3 DNA sequence: TGCGCCAGCAGCTTTGACAGTTACAATGAGCAGTTCTTC. It specifies CASSFDSYNEQFF.

The chain is built from TRBV21-1 and TRBJ1-1; the table names TRBD1, a call not compared with the DNA. TRBV21-1 is a known pseudogene. The CDR3 is made up of 16 amino acids. The CDR3 sequence: CASSTRQGAGNTEAFF. CDR3 nucleotide sequence: TGTGCCAGCAGCACGAGACAGGGGGCAGGGAACACTGAAGCTTTCTTT.

V and J are TRBV5-8 and TRBJ2-3, with D possibly matching TRBD1 (6 bases). There are 14 residues in the CDR3. Germline-derived CDR1 and CDR2 are SGHTS and YDEGEE. Trimming shortened V by 4 bases and J by 4 bases, and 13 bases separated the two germline ends. Here the CDR3 DNA reads TGTGCCAGCAGCCTCAGGGGAAGCCCAGATACGCAGTATTTT. Its translation is CASSLRGSPDTQYF.

The V gene is TRBV9, the J gene TRBJ2-6, with 13 bases matching TRBD2. V was clipped by 0 bases and J by 0 bases; unmatched bases: 6. The CDR3 totals 20 residues. From germline, CDR1 is SGDLS and CDR2 YYNGEE. CDR3 sequence (DNA): TGTGCCAGCAGCGTAGGGGGACTAGCGGGGACCATCTCTGGGGCCAACGTCCTGACTTTC. It yields the protein CASSVGGLAGTISGANVLTF.

This rearrangement joins TRBV4-1 to TRBJ1-4, with 8 bases lining up with TRBD1. The V gene's germline CDR1 is MGHRA and CDR2 YSYEKL. V was clipped by 4 bases and J by 0 bases; unmatched bases: 7. The CDR3 sequence is 17 residues long. The CDR3 here is CASSLRQGWATNEKLFF. For the CDR3, the DNA is TGCGCCAGCAGCCTCCGACAGGGGTGGGCAACTAATGAAAAACTGTTTTTT.

This clone has just one count. The CDR3 reads CASSGSGGRVQPQHF. CDR3 in DNA: TGTGCCAGCAGTGGCTCGGGGGGGCGGGTTCAGCCCCAGCATTTT. This sequence joins TRBV27 and TRBJ1-5, with D possibly being TRBD1 (6 bases). Between the trimmed V and J ends, which lost 5 bases and 6 bases, there was a span of 17 bases. Per the germline V gene, CDR1 is MNHEY and CDR2 is SMNVEV (reference sequence). The CDR3 length is 15 residues.

This chain joins TRBV5-4 and TRBJ2-7, with D perhaps matching TRBD1 (5 bases). CDR1 and CDR2 (germline): SGHNT, YYREEE (reference sequence). The CDR3 is 17 residues long. The V end was cut by 4 bases, the J end by 12 bases, with 32 bases between. This chain's CDR3 is CASSLLLGVGRRRCRYF. In DNA, the CDR3 is TGTGCCAGCAGCCTGCTGTTGGGCGTGGGGCGCCGAAGGTGCCGGTACTTC.

V is TRBV15 and J is TRBJ1-3, with D possibly matching TRBD1 (6 bases). The length of the CDR3 is 16 residues. Trimming removed 0 bases from V and 0 bases from J, with 9 bases in between. Germline-derived CDR1 and CDR2 are LNHNV and YYDKDF (reference sequence). The CDR3 DNA sequence: TGTGCCACCAGCAGAGATTTAGGGGGCTCTGGAAACACCATATATTTT. Amino acids: CATSRDLGGSGNTIYF.

This chain links TRBV19 with TRBJ1-4, with 8 bases matching TRBD1. This CDR3 is 16 amino acids long. The germline CDR1 and CDR2 sequences are LNHDA and SQIVND (reference sequence). J gave up 7 bases and V 2 bases, and 9 bases lay outside the gene matches. CDR3 coding DNA: TGTGCCAGTAGTATAATCCCGACAGGGGAGAGTGAAAAACTGTTTTTT. This translates into CASSIIPTGESEKLFF.

This chain joins TRBV25-1 and TRBJ2-5; tentative D call: TRBD1 (5 bases). With 5 bases removed from V and 1 base from J, the gap between germline ends came to 8 bases. This CDR3 region has 13 residues. Germline CDR1 MGHDK, CDR2 SYGVNS. The CDR3 bases are TGTGCCAGCAGTCTAGGGGCCCAAGAGACCCAGTACTTC. Amino acid sequence: CASSLGAQETQYF.

This clone was detected once. The chain has TRBV3-1 (or the pseudogene TRBV3-2) and TRBJ2-5; TRBD2 matches at 9 bases. V trimming: 4 bases; J trimming: 4 bases; junction bases outside the gene matches: 10. The CDR3 extends over 16 amino acids. Per the germline V gene, CDR1 is LGHDT and CDR2 is YNNKEL (reference sequence). The CDR3 protein is CASSRRASGDRETQYF. The DNA for the CDR3 is TGTGCCAGCAGCCGCCGGGCTAGCGGGGACCGAGAGACCCAGTACTTC.

The chain uses TRBV11-2 and TRBJ2-1; TRBD2 might be the D (6 bases). The V gene lost 6 bases and the J gene lost 1 base, with 16 bases spanning the gap. Per germline, CDR1 SGHAT and CDR2 FQNNGV. The CDR3 length is 16 residues. In DNA form, the CDR3 reads TGTGCCAGCAGTTCCCCGGGACTGGGTTCCTACAATGAGCAGTTCTTC. Translating it yields CASSSPGLGSYNEQFF.

The CDR3 DNA sequence: TGTGCCACCGCGGGACAGGGGGTTCGCACAGATACGCAGTATTTT. It is translated as CATAGQGVRTDTQYF. V gene TRBV6-5 combines with J gene TRBJ2-3, with TRBD1 matching 11 bases. The V gene end was trimmed by 10 bases and the J gene end by 1 base; junction bases not matched to a gene: 7. The CDR3 length is 15 residues. From germline, CDR1 is MNHEY and CDR2 SVGAGI.

The J gene is TRBJ1-5, the V gene TRBV10-3; D may be TRBD1 (5 bases). The CDR3 sequence is 15 residues long. Per the germline V gene, CDR1 is ENHRY and CDR2 is SYGVKD. V lost 0 bases and J 5 bases, leaving 11 bases between the germline ends. The CDR3 DNA follows: TGTGCCATCAGTGAGTCGACAGACTTCGATCAGCCCCAGCATTTT. Translated: CAISESTDFDQPQHF.

V gene TRBV7-2 combines with J gene TRBJ1-5; 8 nucleotides line up with TRBD1. This CDR3 comprises 15 residues. V lost 2 bases and J lost 7; bases outside the gene matches: 7. Per germline, CDR1 SGHTA and CDR2 FQGNSA. The CDR3 nucleotides read TGTGCCAGCAGCTTAACAGGGGGGCAGGGACAGCCCCAGCATTTT. This encodes CASSLTGGQGQPQHF.

CDR3 sequence reads: CAWGRDRTYGYTF. The DNA of the CDR3 is TGTGCCTGGGGCCGGGACAGGACTTATGGCTACACCTTC. V usage is TRBV30 and J usage is TRBJ1-2, with 8 bases that match TRBD1. This CDR3 spans 13 amino acids. V trimming: 5 bases; J trimming: 5 bases; junction bases outside the gene matches: 7. Per germline, CDR1 GTSNPN and CDR2 SVGIG (reference sequence).

This chain uses TRBV7-9 with TRBJ2-7; 7 positions agree with TRBD1. The CDR3 length is 14 residues. The V segment lost 5 bases and the J segment 2 bases; nucleotides outside the gene matches: 6. CDR1 and CDR2 from the germline V gene are SEHNR and FQNEAQ (reference sequence). The CDR3 nucleotides read TGTGCCAGCAGCCGGGACAGCCCCACCTACGAGCAGTACTTC. Translated: CASSRDSPTYEQYF.

This chain links TRBV24-1 with TRBJ1-5, with a weak D call TRBD1 (5 bases). Germline lookup yields CDR1 KGHDR and CDR2 SFDVKD. Trimming pared 5 bases from V and 2 bases from J, leaving 12 bases between. This CDR3 is built from 15 residues. The CDR3 here is CATSGRGGGNQPQHF. As DNA, the CDR3 is TGTGCCACCAGTGGAAGGGGAGGGGGCAATCAGCCCCAGCATTTT.

The J gene is TRBJ1-4, the V gene TRBV6-5; weak D call: TRBD1 (5 bases). V dropped 2 bases and J dropped 2 bases, with 12 bases sitting between them. CDR3 length equals 16 residues. Germline V gives CDR1 MNHEY, CDR2 SVGAGI. CDR3 sequence (DNA): TGTGCCAGCAGTTACGCGCGGGGGGGGACTAATGAAAAACTGTTTTTT. Amino acid sequence: CASSYARGGTNEKLFF.